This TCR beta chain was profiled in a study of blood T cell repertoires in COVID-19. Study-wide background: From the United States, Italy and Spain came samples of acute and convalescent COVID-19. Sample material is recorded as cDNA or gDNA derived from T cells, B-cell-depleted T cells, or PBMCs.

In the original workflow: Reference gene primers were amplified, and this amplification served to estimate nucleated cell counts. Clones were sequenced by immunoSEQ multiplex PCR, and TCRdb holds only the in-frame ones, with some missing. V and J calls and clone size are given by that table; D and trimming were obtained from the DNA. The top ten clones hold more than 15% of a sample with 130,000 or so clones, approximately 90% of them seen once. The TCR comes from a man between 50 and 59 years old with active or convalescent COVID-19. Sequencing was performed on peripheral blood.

CDR3 in amino acids: CASNPTGAVAGELFF. CDR3 nucleotide sequence: TGTGCCAGCAATCCGACAGGGGCCGTGGCCGGGGAGCTGTTTTTT. The genes are TRBV6-5 and TRBJ2-2; 8 bases fit TRBD1. This CDR3 comprises 15 residues. The germline V gene encodes CDR1 MNHEY and CDR2 SVGAGI. J lost 6 bases, V lost 7 bases, and 10 bases had no gene match.